This TCR beta chain was recorded in a study of blood T cell repertoires in COVID-19. The CDR3 has 14 amino acids. Germline lookup yields CDR1 MNHEY and CDR2 SVGEGT. Trimming took off 5 bases at V and 2 bases at J, with 12 bases between the two ends. Some clones are missing from TCRdb's copy, which holds only in-frame ones; the method was immunoSEQ multiplex PCR. This sample yields about 250,000 clones, of which about 90% are seen a single time; 1.3% to 1.5% belongs to the top ten. The sequencing sample was made of peripheral blood. The TCR originated in a man older than 75 with acute or convalescent COVID-19. J is TRBJ2-5 and V is TRBV6-2 or TRBV6-3; no reliable D call. The CDR3 bases are TGTGCCAGCAGTGCGACAAGGTCTCAAGAGACCCAGTACTTC. Protein product: CASSATRSQETQYF.